This T cell receptor (beta chain) was captured in a study of T cells in localized non-small cell lung cancer. General study results and limits: An association was observed between higher blood T cell density and longer overall survival.

The method was immunoSEQ multiplex PCR; TCRdb's version includes in-frame clones alone and lacks a portion of them. The sample lists 35,000 to 45,000 clones; approximately 86% were seen once. As concerns this clone: Its antigen is not known.

The CDR3 totals 15 residues. The V gene end was trimmed by 8 bases and the J gene end by 3 bases; junction bases not matched to a gene: 5. The germline CDR1 and CDR2 sequences are MNHEY and SMNVEV (reference sequence). The sequenced sample was peripheral blood, obtained before any cancer treatment. The clonotype comes from a woman aged 18-55 years with stage III lung adenocarcinoma. The chain uses TRBV27 and TRBJ2-6; TRBD1 agrees at 9 bases. The CDR3 nucleotides are TGTGCCAGCCGGACAGGGGATCATGGGGCCAACGTCCTGACTTTC. Its protein is CASRTGDHGANVLTF.